The T cell receptor beta chain under discussion was sequenced for a study of control samples from healthy donors and cancer patients. Per germline, CDR1 SQVTM and CDR2 ANQGSEA. CDR3 length: 14 amino acids. The V gene end was trimmed by 5 bases and the J gene end by 4 bases; junction bases not matched to a gene: 10. Repertoires were generated with immunoSEQ multiplex PCR, while TCRdb's copy carries only in-frame clones and drops some. The table lists around 120,000 clones, approximately 92% of them singletons. The sequence was obtained from a woman aged 50 to 65 with colorectal cancer. The genes are TRBV29-1 and TRBJ2-5; 7 bases align to TRBD1. Sequencing was done on a sample of PBMCs. CDR3 bases: TGCAGCGTTTCCCACGGACAGGTTCTAGAGACCCAGTACTTC. Translating gives CSVSHGQVLETQYF.